One sample yielded the 16 T cell receptor beta chains listed below, sequenced in a study of beta chain features in type 1 diabetes. Expressed TCRB transcripts were sequenced, since all the RNA that had been isolated was reverse transcribed. Assay used: immunoSEQ multiplex PCR; TCRdb lists only in-frame clones, some missing. The sample contains 150,000 or so clones, about 8.7% of which appear only once. The sample was central memory CD4+ T cells from blood. The receptors shown here come from a young man in good health.

About this clone itself: Relative to the germline gene, one junction end is altered; a read error may explain this. V gene TRBV2 combines with J gene TRBJ2-6; D call uncertain. Germline V lookup: CDR1 SNHLY, CDR2 FYNNEI. The length of the CDR3 is 17 residues. The CDR3 coding sequence is TGTGCCAGCAGCGAAGACTCGTTTGTCTCTGGGGCCAACGTCCTGACTTTC. Amino acid sequence: CASSEDSFVSGANVLTF. The whole variable domain, remainder taken from reference TRBV2 and TRBJ2-6, is EPEVTQTPSHQVTQMGQEVILRCVPISNHLYFYWYRQILGQKVEFLVSFYNNEISEKSEIFDDQFSVERPDGSNFTLKIRSTKLEDSAMYFCASSEDSFVSGANVLTFGAGSRLTVL.

This clone occurred many times. The rearrangement joins TRBV7-9 to TRBJ1-5; D is uncertain. V lost 1 base, J lost 5 bases, and 3 bases lay in between. CDR1 is SEHNR, CDR2 FQNEAQ, per germline (reference sequence). The length of the CDR3 is 12 residues. For the CDR3, the DNA is TGTGCCAGCAGCTTAGACTATCAGCCCCAGCATTTT. It specifies CASSLDYQPQHF. Supplemented by reference TRBV7-9 and TRBJ1-5, the full variable domain reads DTGVSQNPRHKITKRGQNVTFRCDPISEHNRLYWYRQTLGQGPEFLTYFQNEAQLEKSRLLSDRFSAERPKGSFSTLEIQRTEQGDSAMYLCASSLDYQPQHFGDGTRLSIL.

V gene TRBV19 combines with J gene TRBJ2-7, with 9 positions matching TRBD1. Trimming at V came to 3 bases and at J to 5 bases, leaving 14 bases not matched to a gene. CDR1 is LNHDA and CDR2 is SQIVND in the germline V gene (reference sequence). This CDR3 region has 17 residues. CDR3 sequence reads: CASSISTGGTGRNEQYF. CDR3 DNA: TGTGCCAGTAGTATTTCAACTGGTGGGACAGGGAGGAACGAGCAGTACTTC. Using reference TRBV19 and TRBJ2-7 for the parts outside the CDR3, the full variable domain is DGGITQSPKYLFRKEGQNVTLSCEQNLNHDAMYWYRQDPGQGLRLIYYSQIVNDFQKGDIAEGYSVSREKKESFPLTVTSAQKNPTAFYLCASSISTGGTGRNEQYFGPGTRLTVT.

This clone was counted only a few times. The gene calls are TRBV4-3 and TRBJ2-3, with 13 nucleotides matching TRBD2. The CDR3 length is 16 residues. The J segment lost 4 bases and the V segment lost 4 bases, leaving 5 bases of the junction unmatched. Germline V CDR1 and CDR2: LGHNA, YSLEER. The CDR3 region is CASSLAGTSGADTQYF. The CDR3, as DNA: TGCGCCAGCAGCCTCGCCGGGACTAGCGGGGCAGATACGCAGTATTTT.

This sequence joins TRBV6-5 and TRBJ1-2, with D maybe TRBD1 (5 bases). This CDR3 spans 15 amino acids. Trimming stripped 0 bases from V and 0 bases from J, with 8 bases between. The germline V gene encodes CDR1 MNHEY and CDR2 SVGAGI. The DNA of the CDR3 is TGTGCCAGCAGTTACTCCCAGGGTACTAACTATGGCTACACCTTC. Its protein product is CASSYSQGTNYGYTF.

This clone appeared a few times. J is TRBJ1-1 and V is TRBV7-9, with D uncertain. Trimming stripped 2 bases from V and 10 bases from J, with 8 bases between. The CDR3 extends over 11 amino acids. CDR1 SEHNR and CDR2 FQNEAQ come from the germline V gene (reference sequence). CDR3 region: CASSLPTGAFF. The CDR3 nucleotides read TGTGCCAGCAGCTTACCAACGGGAGCTTTCTTT.

On this clone itself: Relative to the germline gene, one junction end is altered; a read error may explain this. CDR3 amino acids: CASSLQDIFTGELFF. CDR3 in DNA: TGTGCCAGCAGCTTACAGGACATTTTTACCGGGGAGCTGTTTTTT. The chain employs TRBV5-1 and TRBJ2-2; D may be TRBD1 (5 bases). The CDR3 covers 15 residues. Germline loops: CDR1 SGHRS, CDR2 YFSETQ.

This chain connects TRBV6-5 to TRBJ1-6, with TRBD1 matching 7 bases. Germline CDR1 is MNHEY and CDR2 is SVGAGI. Trimming at V came to 7 bases and at J to 10 bases, leaving 10 bases not matched to a gene. The CDR3 spans 14 residues. The CDR3 is CASTPTGPPSPLHF. As DNA, the CDR3 is TGTGCCAGCACCCCGACAGGGCCGCCCTCACCCCTCCACTTT.

This clone came up a few times. The chain joins TRBV25-1 to TRBJ2-1; D may be TRBD2 (7 bases). Per the germline V gene, CDR1 is MGHDK and CDR2 is SYGVNS. Trimming stripped 3 bases from V and 5 bases from J, with 11 bases between. This CDR3 has 14 amino acids. CDR3 amino acids: CASSEPGGHNEQFF. CDR3 sequence (DNA): TGTGCCAGCAGTGAGCCGGGGGGCCACAATGAGCAGTTCTTC. Supplemented by reference TRBV25-1 and TRBJ2-1, the full variable domain reads EADIYQTPRYLVIGTGKKITLECSQTMGHDKMYWYQQDPGMELHLIHYSYGVNSTEKGDLSSESTVSRIRTEHFPLTLESARPSHTSQYLCASSEPGGHNEQFFGPGTRLTVL.

The chain recombines TRBV4-2 with TRBJ2-7; 7 nucleotides match TRBD2. Germline CDR1 reads LGHNA; CDR2 reads YNFKEQ. There are 17 residues in the CDR3. J lost 1 base, V lost 4 bases, and 13 bases had no gene match. DNA of the CDR3: TGTGCCAGCAGCCCATCACGCGCGGGAGCCTCTTCCTACGAGCAGTACTTC. Residues: CASSPSRAGASSYEQYF.

This clone was detected a few times. The chain uses TRBV9 and TRBJ2-3, with TRBD2 as a possible D gene (6 bases). This CDR3 contains 14 residues. V shed 3 bases and J shed 6 bases, with 14 bases lying between them. Germline V CDR1 and CDR2: SGDLS, YYNGEE. In DNA, the CDR3 is TGTGCCAGCAGCGACAGCGGGTACGGGGATACGCAGTATTTT. This encodes CASSDSGYGDTQYF.

This clone was observed a handful of times. V is TRBV14 and J is TRBJ2-7, with TRBD2 matching 11 bases. CDR1 and CDR2 from the germline V gene are SGHDN and FVKESK. V dropped 0 bases and J dropped 3; count of bases not matched to a gene: 4. The CDR3 covers 16 residues. As DNA, the CDR3 is TGTGCCAGCAGCCAAGACGGGACTAGCGGCAGCTACGAGCAGTACTTC. Translation: CASSQDGTSGSYEQYF.

CDR3 coding DNA: TGTGCCAGCAAAGGGGGCATGGGAAAACTGTTTTTT. Translating it yields CASKGGMGKLFF. The chain carries TRBV25-1 and TRBJ1-4, with 7 positions matching TRBD1. The germline V gene has CDR1 MGHDK and CDR2 SYGVNS. The V and J ends lost 7 bases and 10 bases, in that order; junction bases with no gene match: 6. The CDR3 spans 12 residues.

The CDR3 sequence: CASSQSSGTGKNEQFF. The CDR3 DNA sequence: TGCGCCAGCAGCCAAAGCTCCGGGACAGGGAAAAATGAGCAGTTCTTC. This chain uses TRBV4-3 with TRBJ2-1; 9 nucleotides line up with TRBD1. The CDR3 loop spans 16 amino acids. Trimming removed 2 bases from V and 7 bases from J; junction bases left unmatched: 9. Germline-derived CDR1 and CDR2 are LGHNA and YSLEER.

This chain links TRBV7-2 with TRBJ2-1; weak D call: TRBD2 (6 bases). The CDR3 covers 13 residues. Germline V CDR1 and CDR2: SGHTA, FQGNSA. V was pared by 7 bases and J by 3 bases, with 10 bases between. CDR3 sequence (DNA): TGTGCCAGCACCCCGGGGGACTACAATGAGCAGTTCTTC. Protein: CASTPGDYNEQFF. The whole variable domain, remainder taken from reference TRBV7-2 and TRBJ2-1, is GAGVSQSPSNKVTEKGKDVELRCDPISGHTALYWYRQSLGQGLEFLIYFQGNSAPDKSGLPSDRFSAERTGGSVSTLTIQRTQQEDSAVYLCASTPGDYNEQFFGPGTRLTVL.

This clone was counted a few times. Other nucleotide sequences from this sample produce the same CDR3. The rearrangement links TRBV6-5 to TRBJ1-5; the match to TRBD1 covers 8 bases. The CDR3 is made up of 15 amino acids. Losses at the gene ends were 0 bases for V and 3 bases for J; bases not matched to a gene: 1. Germline-derived CDR1 and CDR2 are MNHEY and SVGAGI. CDR3 DNA sequence: TGTGCCAGCAGTTACTCGACAGGGGTCAATCAGCCCCAGCATTTT. Translation gives CASSYSTGVNQPQHF.